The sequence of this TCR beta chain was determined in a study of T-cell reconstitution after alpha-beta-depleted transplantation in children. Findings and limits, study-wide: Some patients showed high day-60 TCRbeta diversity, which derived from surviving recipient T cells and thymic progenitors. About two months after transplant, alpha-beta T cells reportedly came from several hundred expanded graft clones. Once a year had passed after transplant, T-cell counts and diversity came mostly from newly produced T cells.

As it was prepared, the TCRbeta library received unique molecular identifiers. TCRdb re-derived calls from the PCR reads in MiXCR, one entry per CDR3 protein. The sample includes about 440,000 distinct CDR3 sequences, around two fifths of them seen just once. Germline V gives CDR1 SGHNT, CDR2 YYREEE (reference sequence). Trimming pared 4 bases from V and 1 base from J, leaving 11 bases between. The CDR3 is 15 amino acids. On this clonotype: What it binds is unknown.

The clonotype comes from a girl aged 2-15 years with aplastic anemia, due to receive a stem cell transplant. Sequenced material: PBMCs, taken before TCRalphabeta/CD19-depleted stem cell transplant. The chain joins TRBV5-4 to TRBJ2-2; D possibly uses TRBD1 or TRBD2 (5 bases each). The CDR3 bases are TGTGCCAGCAGCGTCGGGACGGGGAACACCGGGGAGCTGTTTTTT. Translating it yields CASSVGTGNTGELFF.